Listed here is a single TCR beta chain. Its antigen is currently unknown. These data originate in a study of T cell repertoires and HLA-DP antigens. CDR3 length: 14 amino acids. Germline V lookup: CDR1 MDHEN, CDR2 SYDVKM. The V gene end was trimmed by 8 bases and the J gene end by 7 bases; junction bases not matched to a gene: 9. Using immunoSEQ multiplex PCR, the repertoire was profiled, and TCRdb retains in-frame clones only, with some absent. The sample carries around 70,000 clones, roughly 78% recorded once. Input material: CD4+ T cells from PBMCs. The source is a man aged 55 to 70 in good health and CMV-seronegative. V usage is TRBV28 and J usage is TRBJ2-3, with 10 bases lining up with TRBD1. The CDR3: CASLDRGPGYTQYF. The CDR3 DNA is TGTGCCAGCCTCGACAGGGGGCCAGGGTATACGCAGTATTTT.